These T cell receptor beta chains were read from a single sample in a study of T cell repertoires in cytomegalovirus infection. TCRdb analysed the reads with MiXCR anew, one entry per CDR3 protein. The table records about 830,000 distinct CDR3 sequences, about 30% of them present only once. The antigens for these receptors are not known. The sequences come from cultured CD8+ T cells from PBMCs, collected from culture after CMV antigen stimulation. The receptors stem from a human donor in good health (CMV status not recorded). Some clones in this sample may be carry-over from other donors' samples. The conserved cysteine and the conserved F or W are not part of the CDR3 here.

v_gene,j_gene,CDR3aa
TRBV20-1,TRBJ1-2,SARFDGYT
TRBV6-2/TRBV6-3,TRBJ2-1,ASRPTGASNEQF
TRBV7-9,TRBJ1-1,ASPKPGQGIGTEAF
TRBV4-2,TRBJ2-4,ASSQEVRDNIQY
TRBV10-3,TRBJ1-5,AIARDAGQPQH
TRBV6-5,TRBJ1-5,ASRSWGDNQPQH
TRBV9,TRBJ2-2,ASSVGKGGELF
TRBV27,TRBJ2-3,ASSHPAPPSGSGLTDTQY
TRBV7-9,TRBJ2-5,ASSPLTGQETQY
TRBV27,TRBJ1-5,ASSSRGYQPQH
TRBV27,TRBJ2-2,ASRVGDSTGELF
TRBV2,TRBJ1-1,ASSEGAGGFTEAF
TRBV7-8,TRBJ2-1,ASSLRRGEGVEQF
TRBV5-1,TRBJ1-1,ASSSTTRGLEEGTVAF
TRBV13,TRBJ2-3,ASSSIAQPLLY
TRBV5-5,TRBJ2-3,ASSLEAGAGSTDTQY
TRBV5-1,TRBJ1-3,ASSSETYSGNTIY
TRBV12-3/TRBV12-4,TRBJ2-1,ASRGIDSQGYYNEQF
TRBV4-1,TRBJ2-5,ASSGVAGNQETQY
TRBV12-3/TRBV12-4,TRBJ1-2,ASSPGHPNYGYT
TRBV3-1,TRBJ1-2,ASSQSLETGWYGYT
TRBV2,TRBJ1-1,ASSDPEPGADTEAF
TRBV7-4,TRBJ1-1,ASSLNDEVNTEAF
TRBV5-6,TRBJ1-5,ASSLGQVHFNQPQH
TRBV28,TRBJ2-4,ASSHRAEGAENIQY
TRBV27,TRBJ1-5,ASSTGFHQPQH
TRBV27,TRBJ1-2,ASSSPGQTYYGYT